What follows describes a single T cell receptor beta chain. This clonotype turned up a few times. This clone's antigen is unknown. No base quality information exists; no much larger clone differs at one position. The data are from a study of naive and memory T cell subsets (dated by TCRdb to about 2017). In the study overall: The study applied an open-source, UMI-based TCR alpha and beta sequencing pipeline to sorted naive and memory peripheral blood T cell subsets. Complete agreement was observed between the functional CMV T cell responses and the IgG serology results. RNA was DNase-treated and reverse transcribed with TCR constant-region primers, mostly using SuperScript III.

From the second PCR step on, the TCR alpha and beta chain libraries were amplified in separate reactions. The CMV status of each donor was determined by measuring IFNgamma production from CD4+ T cells after fresh PBMCs had been stimulated overnight with CMV viral lysate. Miltenyi beads were used first to positively select CD4 T cells, and CD8 T cells were then positively selected from the CD4-negative fraction. Cells stained for CD3, CD4, CD8, CD45RA, CD27 and a live/dead dye were sorted on a BD Aria II into four subsets by CD45RA and CD27. Effector memory cells were sorted as CD45RA-CD27-, whereas EMRA cells were sorted as CD45RA+CD27-. A few healthy volunteers provided blood, and the blood of each volunteer was split into CD4 and CD8 T cells and then into four differentiation subsets. Approximately 120 ml of peripheral blood was collected from each donor, and PBMC were isolated by Ficoll-Paque PLUS density-gradient centrifugation. After sorting, cells were lysed in RLT buffer, RNA was extracted using a Qiagen RNeasy kit, and the extracted RNA was stored at -80 degrees C.

V sheds 6 bases and J sheds 0 bases, leaving 17 bases between their ends. CDR1 and CDR2 are drawn from the germline V gene (reference sequence): DFQATT, SNEGSKA. From the cysteine through the phenylalanine, the CDR3 covers 15 amino acids. Only the CDR3 DNA stays, 45 bases, in frame from base 1. The paper's findings and limits, for the study overall: No ground truth was available to validate the repertoire findings for the naive and memory subsets. Once error correction was done, more than 85% of naive TCR sequences showed up just once, which made the naive abundance distributions much steeper than those of the memory subsets. RNA-based TCR counts may be affected by expression changes linked to T cell activation and differentiation. In both CD4 and CD8 cells, a rise in Gini index and a fall in Shannon and inverse Simpson diversity were observed from naive through CM, EM and EMRA. TCR abundance followed a power law whose exponent differed between naive and memory subsets but was consistent across the three individuals. Each clonotype was defined as a single alpha or beta chain sequence rather than as a paired alpha/beta receptor.

Library preparation employed UMI-ligation and nested PCR. The beta constant-region primer was an equimolar mix of two oligonucleotides covering both TRBC1 and TRBC2. Four rounds of PCR, combining the SP2 primer with nested alpha and beta constant-region primers, were used to amplify the ligated cDNA. A single-stranded oligonucleotide containing the SP2 primer and a 12-nucleotide UMI was joined to the 3' end of the cDNA by T4 RNA ligase 1. The ligation reaction was kept at 16 degrees C for roughly 20-24 hours. PCR2 was usually performed as a SYBR Green qPCR and halted at a preset threshold so that over-amplification would not occur. Every purification after the first one was done using Agencourt AMPure XP magnetic beads. Libraries were quantified by Qubit and checked on a TapeStation, where a main peak was expected near 650 bp. The pooled libraries were sequenced on an Illumina MiSeq using v2 2x251 paired-end kits, which usually yielded roughly 0.85-2.1 million reads per sample. Each sample was pooled at 4 nM, and roughly 5-7.5% PhiX was included to help cluster recognition. The original pipeline was this. Decombinator assigned V and J genes to Demultiplexor-processed FASTQ reads by tag matching, allowing a single base-pair mismatch. By using UMIs, Collapsinator corrected both sequencing errors and the frequency errors caused by PCR heterogeneity. TCRs were translated and CDR3s were extracted from the conserved cysteine to the FGXG phenylalanine by CDR3Translator, with non-productive sequences being flagged. Gini, Shannon entropy and inverse Simpson indices were calculated on repertoires subsampled to equal numbers of UMI-defined TCRs. Within the linear range, a power law was fitted by maximum likelihood to the distributions of clonotype abundance. On one naive CD8 sample, the pipeline and MIGEC gave similar UMI counts, unique TCR numbers and clonal distributions. Repertoires were searched for 7,322 CMV-associated CDR3 sequences compiled from VDJdb and a published dataset. Using fastp at Q25 and MiXCR, TCRdb reprocessed the public reads and kept productive beta chains. CDR3 protein duplicates are merged, each entry listing the most common genes and DNA. V and J calls and clone size were set by TCRdb, not the authors. Across this sample there are around 29,000 distinct CDR3 sequences, with about a fifth seen only once. Approximately 3.6% of the sample is held by the ten biggest clonotypes.

This sequence uses TRBV20-1 and TRBJ1-1; tentative D gene TRBD1, with 6 bases matching. Sequencing was carried out using effector memory CD4+ T cells from blood. The label giving this sample's cell subset or site can be read as: effector memory, CD45RA- CD27-. The receptor's source is a human donor in good health. The CDR3 region reads CSAPRGGGLNTEAFF. The nucleotide sequence reads as follows: TGCAGTGCCCCTCGGGGGGGCGGTTTGAACACTGAAGCTTTCTTT.